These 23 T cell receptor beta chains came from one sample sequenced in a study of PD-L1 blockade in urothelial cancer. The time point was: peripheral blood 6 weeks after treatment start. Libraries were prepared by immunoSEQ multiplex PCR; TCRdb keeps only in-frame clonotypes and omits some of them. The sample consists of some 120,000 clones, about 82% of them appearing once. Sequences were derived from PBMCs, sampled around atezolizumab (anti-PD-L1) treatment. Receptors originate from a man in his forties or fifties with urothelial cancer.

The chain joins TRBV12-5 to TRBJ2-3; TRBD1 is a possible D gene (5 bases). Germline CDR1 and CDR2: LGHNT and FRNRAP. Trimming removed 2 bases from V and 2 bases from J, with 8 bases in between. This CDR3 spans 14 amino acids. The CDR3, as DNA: TGTGCTAGTGGTTTGACAGGTAACACAGATACGCAGTATTTT. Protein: CASGLTGNTDTQYF.

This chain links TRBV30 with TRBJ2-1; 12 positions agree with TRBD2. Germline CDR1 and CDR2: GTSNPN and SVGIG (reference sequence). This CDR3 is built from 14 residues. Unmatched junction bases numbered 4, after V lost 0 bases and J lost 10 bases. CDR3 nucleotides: TGTGCCTGGAGTGTCGGACTAGCGGGAAGGGAGCAGTTCTTC. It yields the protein CAWSVGLAGREQFF.

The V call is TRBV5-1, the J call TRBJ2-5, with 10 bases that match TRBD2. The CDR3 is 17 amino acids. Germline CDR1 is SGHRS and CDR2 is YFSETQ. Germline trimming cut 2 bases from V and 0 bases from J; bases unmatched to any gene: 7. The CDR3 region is CASSFGRLAGDQETQYF. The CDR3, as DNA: TGCGCCAGCAGCTTCGGTCGGCTAGCGGGAGACCAAGAGACCCAGTACTTC.

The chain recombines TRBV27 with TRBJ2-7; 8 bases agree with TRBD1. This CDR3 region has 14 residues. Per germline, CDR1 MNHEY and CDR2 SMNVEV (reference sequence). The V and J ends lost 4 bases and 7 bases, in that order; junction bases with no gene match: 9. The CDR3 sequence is CASSSQTGAREQYF. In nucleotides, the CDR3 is TGTGCCAGCAGTTCCCAGACAGGGGCTCGGGAGCAGTACTTC.

The CDR3 DNA follows: TGTGCTAGTGGTTTGACCACACCGGGACAGGCCTTCCAAGAGACCCAGTACTTC. Translating gives CASGLTTPGQAFQETQYF. This rearrangement joins TRBV12-5 to TRBJ2-5, with 8 bases aligning to TRBD1. Germline V gene lookup returns CDR1 LGHNT and CDR2 FRNRAP. Germline trimming cut 2 bases from V and 1 base from J; bases unmatched to any gene: 12. This CDR3 has 18 amino acids. The whole variable domain, filled in from reference TRBV12-5 and TRBJ2-5, reads DARVTQTPRHKVTEMGQEVTMRCQPILGHNTVFWYRQTMMQGLELLAYFRNRAPLDDSGMPKDRFSAEMPDATLATLKIQPSEPRDSAVYFCASGLTTPGQAFQETQYFGPGTRLLVL.

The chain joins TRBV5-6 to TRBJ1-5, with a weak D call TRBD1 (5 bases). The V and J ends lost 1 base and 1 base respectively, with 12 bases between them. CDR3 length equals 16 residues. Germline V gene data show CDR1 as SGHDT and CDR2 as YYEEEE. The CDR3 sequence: CASSLSSGVSNQPQHF. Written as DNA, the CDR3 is TGTGCCAGCAGCTTGTCGTCGGGGGTGAGCAATCAGCCCCAGCATTTT.

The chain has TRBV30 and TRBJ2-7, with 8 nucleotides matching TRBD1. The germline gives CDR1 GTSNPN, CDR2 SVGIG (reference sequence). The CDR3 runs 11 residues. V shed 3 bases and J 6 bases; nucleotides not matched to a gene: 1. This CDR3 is CAWRTGVEQYF. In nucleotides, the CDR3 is TGTGCCTGGAGGACAGGGGTCGAGCAGTACTTC.

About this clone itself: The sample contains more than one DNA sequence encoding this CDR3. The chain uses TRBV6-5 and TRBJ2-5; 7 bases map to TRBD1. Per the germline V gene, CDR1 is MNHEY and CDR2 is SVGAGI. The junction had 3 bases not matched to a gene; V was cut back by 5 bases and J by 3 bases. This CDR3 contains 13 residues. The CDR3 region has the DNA TGTGCCAGCAGTAGGACAGGCAAAGAGACCCAGTACTTC. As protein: CASSRTGKETQYF.

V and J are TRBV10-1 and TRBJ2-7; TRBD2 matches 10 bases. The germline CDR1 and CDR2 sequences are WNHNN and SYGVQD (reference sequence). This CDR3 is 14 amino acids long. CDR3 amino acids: CPIHGLAGAYEQYF. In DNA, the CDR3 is TGCCCTATTCACGGGCTAGCGGGAGCCTACGAGCAGTACTTC.

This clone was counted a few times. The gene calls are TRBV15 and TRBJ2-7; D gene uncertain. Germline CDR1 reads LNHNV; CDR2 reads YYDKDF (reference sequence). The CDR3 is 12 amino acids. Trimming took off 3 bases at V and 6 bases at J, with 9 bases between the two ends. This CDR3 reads CATSRAGREQYF. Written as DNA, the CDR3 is TGTGCCACCAGCAGGGCAGGTCGCGAGCAGTACTTC.

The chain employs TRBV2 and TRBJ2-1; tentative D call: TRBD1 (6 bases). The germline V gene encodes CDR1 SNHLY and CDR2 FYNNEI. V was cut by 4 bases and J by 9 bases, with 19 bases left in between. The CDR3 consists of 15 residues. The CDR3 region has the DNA TGTGCCAGCAGTGGAGGGTTAGCGAGAGGGGGTGAGCAGTTCTTC. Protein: CASSGGLARGGEQFF.

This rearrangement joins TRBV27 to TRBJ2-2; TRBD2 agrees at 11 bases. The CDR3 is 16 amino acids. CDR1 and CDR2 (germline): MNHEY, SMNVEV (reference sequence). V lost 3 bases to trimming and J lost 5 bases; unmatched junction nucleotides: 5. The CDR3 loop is CASSFSSGRRTGELFF. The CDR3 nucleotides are TGTGCCAGCAGTTTCTCTAGCGGGAGGAGGACCGGGGAGCTGTTTTTT.

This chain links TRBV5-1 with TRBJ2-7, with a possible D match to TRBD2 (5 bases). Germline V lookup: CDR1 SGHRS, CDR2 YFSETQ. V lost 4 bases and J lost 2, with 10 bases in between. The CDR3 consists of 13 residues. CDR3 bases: TGCGCCAGCAGCCCCCCCGGGGCCTACGAGCAGTACTTC. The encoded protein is CASSPPGAYEQYF.

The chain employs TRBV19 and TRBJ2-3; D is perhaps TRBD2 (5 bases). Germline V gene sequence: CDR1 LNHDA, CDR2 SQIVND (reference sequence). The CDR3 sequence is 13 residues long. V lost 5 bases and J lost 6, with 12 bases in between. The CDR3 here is CASSARLRDTQYF. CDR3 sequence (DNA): TGTGCCAGTAGTGCACGACTAAGGGATACGCAGTATTTT.

The CDR3 region has the DNA TGTGCCAGCAGTTTGAGGGAAAGAGATGAGCAGTTCTTC. Its protein is CASSLRERDEQFF. The V call is TRBV27, the J call TRBJ2-1; possible D gene TRBD2, 5 bases. The CDR3 has 13 amino acids. Trimming took 3 bases from V and 8 from J, leaving 11 bases between them. CDR1 is MNHEY and CDR2 is SMNVEV in the germline V gene (reference sequence).

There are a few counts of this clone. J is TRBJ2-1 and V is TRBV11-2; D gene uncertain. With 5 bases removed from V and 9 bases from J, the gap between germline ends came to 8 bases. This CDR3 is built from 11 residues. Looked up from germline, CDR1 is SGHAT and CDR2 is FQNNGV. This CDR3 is CASSPKIEQFF. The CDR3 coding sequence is TGTGCCAGCAGCCCTAAAATTGAGCAGTTCTTC.

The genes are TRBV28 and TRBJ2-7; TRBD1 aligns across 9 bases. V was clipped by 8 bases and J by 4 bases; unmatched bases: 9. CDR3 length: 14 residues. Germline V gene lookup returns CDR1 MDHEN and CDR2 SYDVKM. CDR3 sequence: CASSTGTGRYEQYF. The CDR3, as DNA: TGTGCCAGCTCTACTGGGACAGGGCGTTACGAGCAGTACTTC.

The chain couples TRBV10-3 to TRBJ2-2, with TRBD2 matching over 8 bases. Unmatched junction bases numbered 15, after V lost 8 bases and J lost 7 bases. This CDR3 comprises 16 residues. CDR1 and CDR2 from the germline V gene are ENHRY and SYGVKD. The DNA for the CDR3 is TGTGCCATCCCCAAGGAGGAGCGGGAGTTAGGCGGGGAGCTGTTTTTT. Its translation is CAIPKEERELGGELFF.

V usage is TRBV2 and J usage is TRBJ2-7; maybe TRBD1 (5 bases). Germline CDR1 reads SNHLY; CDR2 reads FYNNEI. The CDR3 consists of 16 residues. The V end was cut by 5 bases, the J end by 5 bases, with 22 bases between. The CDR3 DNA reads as TGTGCCAGCAGTTCCACGGACACCCCCAATCTCCACGAGCAGTACTTC. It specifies CASSSTDTPNLHEQYF.

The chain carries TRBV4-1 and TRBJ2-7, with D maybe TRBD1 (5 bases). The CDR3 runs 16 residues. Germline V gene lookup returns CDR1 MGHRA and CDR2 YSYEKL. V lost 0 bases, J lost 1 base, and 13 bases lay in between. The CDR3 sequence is CASSQDPTASSYEQYF. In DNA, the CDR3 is TGCGCCAGCAGCCAAGATCCGACAGCTTCTTCCTACGAGCAGTACTTC.

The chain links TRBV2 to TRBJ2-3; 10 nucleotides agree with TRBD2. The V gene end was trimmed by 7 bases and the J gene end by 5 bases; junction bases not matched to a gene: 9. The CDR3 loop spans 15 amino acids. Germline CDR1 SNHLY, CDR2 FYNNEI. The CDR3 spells CASMGLASSGDTQYF. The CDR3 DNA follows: TGTGCCAGCATGGGACTAGCGTCCTCCGGAGATACGCAGTATTTT.

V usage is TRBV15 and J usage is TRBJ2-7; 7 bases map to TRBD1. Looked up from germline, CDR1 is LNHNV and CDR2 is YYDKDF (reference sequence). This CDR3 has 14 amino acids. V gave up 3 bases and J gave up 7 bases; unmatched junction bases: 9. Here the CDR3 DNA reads TGTGCCACCAGCAGCCGCCAGGGACAGAAAGAGCAGTACTTC. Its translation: CATSSRQGQKEQYF.

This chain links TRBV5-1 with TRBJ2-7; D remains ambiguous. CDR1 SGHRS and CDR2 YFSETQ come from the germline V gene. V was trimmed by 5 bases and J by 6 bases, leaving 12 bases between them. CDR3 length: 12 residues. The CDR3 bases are TGCGCCAGCAGGGAATTCGCAGGCGAGCAGTACTTC. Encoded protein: CASREFAGEQYF. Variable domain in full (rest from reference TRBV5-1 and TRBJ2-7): KAGVTQTPRYLIKTRGQQVTLSCSPISGHRSVSWYQQTPGQGLQFLFEYFSETQRNKGNFPGRFSGRQFSNSRSEMNVSTLELGDSALYLCASREFAGEQYFGPGTRLTVT.